These 23 T cell receptor beta chains came from one sample sequenced in a study of blood T cell repertoires in COVID-19. The assay was immunoSEQ multiplex PCR, and TCRdb's table has in-frame clones only and misses some. Among hundreds of thousands of clones listed, approximately 86% were seen once. The sample consisted of peripheral blood. The receptors derive from a woman in her 30s who had recovered from COVID-19.

This chain links TRBV4-3 with TRBJ2-4, with TRBD2 matching 10 bases. This CDR3 comprises 17 residues. V trimming: 1 base; J trimming: 6 bases; junction bases outside the gene matches: 9. The germline CDR1 and CDR2 sequences are LGHNA and YSLEER. The DNA for the CDR3 is TGCGCCAGCAGCCAAGGTCCAGCGGGAGGGCCCGGAAACATTCAGTACTTC. This sequence encodes CASSQGPAGGPGNIQYF.

The chain links TRBV11-3 to TRBJ1-1; D not resolved. This CDR3 contains 13 residues. In germline, CDR1 is SGHNT, CDR2 YENEEA. The germline V and J ends were trimmed by 5 bases and 1 base, with 8 bases remaining between them. CDR3 region: CASSTNRNTEAFF. The CDR3 coding sequence is TGTGCCAGCAGCACCAACAGGAACACTGAAGCTTTCTTT.

The CDR3 loop reads CASSPGQGASEQYF. In nucleotides, the CDR3 is TGTGCCAGCAGCCCGGGACAGGGTGCTTCCGAGCAGTACTTC. The chain has TRBV5-5 and TRBJ2-7, with 9 nucleotides matching TRBD1. Germline CDR1 SGHKS, CDR2 YYEKEE (reference sequence). J lost 6 bases, V lost 4 bases, and 8 bases had no gene match. The CDR3 contains 14 residues.

The gene calls are TRBV30 and TRBJ2-5; 9 bases line up with TRBD2. Germline V CDR1 and CDR2: GTSNPN, SVGIG (reference sequence). V trimming: 5 bases; J trimming: 5 bases; junction bases outside the gene matches: 9. This CDR3 comprises 14 residues. In nucleotides, the CDR3 is TGTGCCTGGGGAATCGGGACTAGCCGCGAGACCCAGTACTTC. It yields the protein CAWGIGTSRETQYF.

This chain uses TRBV11-2 with TRBJ2-7, with D tentatively TRBD1 (5 bases). Between the trimmed V and J ends, which lost 1 base and 1 base, there was a span of 8 bases. This CDR3 has 14 residues. Germline loops: CDR1 SGHAT, CDR2 FQNNGV. The CDR3 sequence: CASSLAGQSYEQYF. The CDR3 bases are TGTGCCAGCAGCTTAGCAGGGCAATCCTACGAGCAGTACTTC.

As DNA, the CDR3 is TGTGCCAGCAGCTTCCAAAATGAGCAGTTCTTC. It translates to CASSFQNEQFF. This chain links TRBV7-9 with TRBJ2-1; no firm D call. CDR1 SEHNR and CDR2 FQNEAQ come from the germline V gene (reference sequence). V lost 3 bases, J lost 7 bases, and 4 bases lay in between. CDR3 size: 11 residues. Full variable domain (outside the CDR3, taken from reference TRBV7-9 and TRBJ2-1): DTGVSQNPRHKITKRGQNVTFRCDPISEHNRLYWYRQTLGQGPEFLTYFQNEAQLEKSRLLSDRFSAERPKGSFSTLEIQRTEQGDSAMYLCASSFQNEQFFGPGTRLTVL.

The V gene is TRBV19, the J gene TRBJ1-5, with D possibly TRBD1 on 6 matching bases. Germline V gene lookup returns CDR1 LNHDA and CDR2 SQIVND (reference sequence). The V and J ends lost 8 bases and 5 bases respectively, with 25 bases between them. CDR3 length: 17 residues. The CDR3, as DNA: TGTGCCAGTTCCGTATATTCAGGGGCCCCGATCGATCAGCCCCAGCATTTT. Translated, it gives CASSVYSGAPIDQPQHF.

The rearrangement uses TRBV5-6 and TRBJ2-5; 8 positions match TRBD2. The CDR3 has 15 residues. Per germline, CDR1 SGHDT and CDR2 YYEEEE. Trimming removed 4 bases from V and 5 bases from J; junction bases left unmatched: 10. CDR3 residues: CASSMTGGPRETQYF. CDR3 DNA sequence: TGTGCCAGCAGCATGACGGGGGGGCCGAGGGAGACCCAGTACTTC.

The rearrangement links TRBV6-5 to TRBJ2-1; unclear D gene. The V end was cut by 7 bases, the J end by 2 bases, with 12 bases between. The CDR3 runs to 14 residues. Germline loops: CDR1 MNHEY, CDR2 SVGAGI. DNA of the CDR3: TGTGCCAGCATACCCGGGTCCCCCTACAATGAGCAGTTCTTC. Residues: CASIPGSPYNEQFF.

The V and J genes are TRBV7-9 and TRBJ1-6; D unclear. This CDR3 comprises 14 residues. Looked up from germline, CDR1 is SEHNR and CDR2 is FQNEAQ (reference sequence). The V end lost 7 bases, the J end lost 9 bases, and 16 bases lay between the germline ends. The CDR3 sequence is CASTSSGVSSPLHF. The CDR3 DNA sequence: TGTGCCAGCACCTCGAGTGGAGTCTCTTCACCCCTCCACTTT.

The chain has TRBV6-2 or TRBV6-3 and TRBJ2-7, with a weak D call TRBD2 (7 bases). The CDR3 totals 16 residues. CDR1 is MNHEY, CDR2 SVGEGT, per germline. Deletions cut 0 bases from V and 2 bases from J, with 14 bases between. The CDR3 loop is CASSYSRGRMAYEQYF. The CDR3 nucleotides read TGTGCCAGCAGTTACTCGCGGGGGCGAATGGCCTACGAGCAGTACTTC.

The rearrangement links TRBV5-5 to TRBJ1-1; 8 bases match TRBD1. V trimming: 3 bases; J trimming: 4 bases; junction bases outside the gene matches: 2. In germline, CDR1 is SGHKS, CDR2 YYEKEE (reference sequence). There are 13 residues in the CDR3. The DNA for the CDR3 is TGTGCCAGCAGCTCGACAGGGGTCACTGAAGCTTTCTTT. Residues: CASSSTGVTEAFF.

This clone showed up just once. V gene TRBV5-6 combines with J gene TRBJ1-5; no definite D call. The V and J ends lost 1 base and 7 bases respectively, with 18 bases between them. Germline-derived CDR1 and CDR2 are SGHDT and YYEEEE. The CDR3 spans 16 residues. CDR3: CASSLSYFEARQPQHF. The CDR3 region has the DNA TGTGCCAGCAGCTTGTCCTATTTTGAGGCGCGGCAGCCCCAGCATTTT.

The chain recombines TRBV19 with TRBJ1-2; 7 bases map to TRBD1. Germline assignment: CDR1 LNHDA and CDR2 SQIVND (reference sequence). This CDR3 comprises 19 residues. V dropped 3 bases and J dropped 0; count of bases not matched to a gene: 16. CDR3 region: CASSIPAWGQKVSNYGYTF. In nucleotides, the CDR3 is TGTGCCAGTAGTATTCCAGCTTGGGGACAGAAGGTCTCTAACTATGGCTACACCTTC.

The chain employs TRBV5-1 and TRBJ2-5; TRBD1 might be the D (5 bases). V was cut by 4 bases and J by 4 bases, with 11 bases left in between. Germline values: CDR1 SGHRS, CDR2 YFSETQ. CDR3 length: 13 residues. CDR3 coding DNA: TGCGCCAGCAGCCCTGACAGTCGAGAGACCCAGTACTTC. Protein sequence: CASSPDSRETQYF.

Remarks on this clone: Germline and junction disagree at one end, which may indicate a read error. The chain combines TRBV6-6 with TRBJ1-1, with 7 bases matching TRBD1. The CDR3 runs 12 residues. Germline V gene sequence: CDR1 MNHNY, CDR2 SVGAGI (reference sequence). The CDR3 spells CASSETGERGLF. The CDR3 nucleotides are TGTGCCAGCAGCGAAACAGGGGAACGGGGTTTGTTT.

V and J are TRBV7-8 and TRBJ1-6; 8 bases agree with TRBD1. V shed 5 bases, J shed 0 bases, and the junction held 9 bases outside the gene matches. Germline assignment: CDR1 SGHVS and CDR2 FQNEAQ. CDR3 length: 18 residues. Written as DNA, the CDR3 is TGTGCCAGCAGCCGGGGACAGGCGACGAGCTCCTATAATTCACCCCTCCACTTT. This translates into CASSRGQATSSYNSPLHF.

V gene TRBV7-9 combines with J gene TRBJ1-5; 12 positions match TRBD1. The germline gives CDR1 SEHNR, CDR2 FQNEAQ (reference sequence). This CDR3 region has 15 residues. V lost 5 bases, J lost 10 bases, and 9 bases stayed unmatched. CDR3 DNA sequence: TGTGCCAGCAGCACCGGGACAGGGGGCGAGGTTCCCCAGCATTTT. Residues: CASSTGTGGEVPQHF. Drawing the rest from reference TRBV7-9 and TRBJ1-5, the complete variable domain is DTGVSQNPRHKITKRGQNVTFRCDPISEHNRLYWYRQTLGQGPEFLTYFQNEAQLEKSRLLSDRFSAERPKGSFSTLEIQRTEQGDSAMYLCASSTGTGGEVPQHFGDGTRLSIL.

The V and J genes are TRBV4-3 and TRBJ2-1, with 7 bases matching TRBD2. Germline V lookup: CDR1 LGHNA, CDR2 YSLEER. The CDR3 spans 15 residues. V shed 0 bases and J 9 bases; nucleotides not matched to a gene: 8. This CDR3 is CASSQERTSGFEQFF. Written as DNA, the CDR3 is TGCGCCAGCAGCCAAGAAAGGACTAGTGGATTTGAGCAGTTCTTC.

The chain couples TRBV11-2 to TRBJ2-1; no definite D call. Germline CDR1 SGHAT, CDR2 FQNNGV. Trimming took 1 base from V and 8 from J, leaving 3 bases between them. This CDR3 comprises 11 residues. The CDR3 here is CASSLVYEQFF. The CDR3, as DNA: TGTGCCAGCAGCTTAGTCTATGAGCAGTTCTTC.

This clone appeared a single time. V and J are TRBV27 and TRBJ2-7; 11 bases agree with TRBD1. The germline V gene encodes CDR1 MNHEY and CDR2 SMNVEV (reference sequence). V trimming: 5 bases; J trimming: 1 base; junction bases outside the gene matches: 4. This CDR3 spans 15 amino acids. The CDR3 protein is CASSPGTGGSYEQYF. CDR3 in DNA: TGTGCCAGCAGTCCAGGGACAGGGGGGTCCTACGAGCAGTACTTC.

The chain combines TRBV5-1 with TRBJ1-4, with a possible D match to TRBD1 (6 bases). This CDR3 is 14 amino acids long. The V gene's germline CDR1 is SGHRS and CDR2 YFSETQ. Trimming left V 0 bases short and J 11 bases short, with 14 bases between. CDR3 sequence reads: CASSLGYREGKLFF. As DNA, the CDR3 is TGCGCCAGCAGCTTGGGTTACAGGGAGGGGAAACTGTTTTTT. Using reference TRBV5-1 and TRBJ1-4 for the parts outside the CDR3, the full variable domain is KAGVTQTPRYLIKTRGQQVTLSCSPISGHRSVSWYQQTPGQGLQFLFEYFSETQRNKGNFPGRFSGRQFSNSRSEMNVSTLELGDSALYLCASSLGYREGKLFFGSGTQLSVL.

This clone showed up just once. The chain recombines TRBV6-5 with TRBJ2-1, with a weak D call TRBD2 (6 bases). Germline-derived CDR1 and CDR2 are MNHEY and SVGAGI. The CDR3 has 15 residues. V lost 5 bases to trimming and J lost 5 bases, with 16 bases between them. CDR3 sequence reads: CASSPDGSFHNEQFF. In nucleotides, the CDR3 is TGTGCCAGCAGTCCGGACGGGAGCTTTCACAATGAGCAGTTCTTC.